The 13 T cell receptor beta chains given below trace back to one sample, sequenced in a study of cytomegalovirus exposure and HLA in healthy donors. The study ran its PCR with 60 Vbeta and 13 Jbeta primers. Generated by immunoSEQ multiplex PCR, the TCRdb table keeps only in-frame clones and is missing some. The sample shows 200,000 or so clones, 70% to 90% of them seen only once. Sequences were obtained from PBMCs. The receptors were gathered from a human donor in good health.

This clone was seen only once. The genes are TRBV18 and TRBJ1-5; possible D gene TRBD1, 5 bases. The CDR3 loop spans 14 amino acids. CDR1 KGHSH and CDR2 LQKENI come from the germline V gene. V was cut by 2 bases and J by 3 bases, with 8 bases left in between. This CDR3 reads CASSPGQPNQPQHF. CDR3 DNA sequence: TGTGCCAGCTCACCAGGACAACCCAATCAGCCCCAGCATTTT.

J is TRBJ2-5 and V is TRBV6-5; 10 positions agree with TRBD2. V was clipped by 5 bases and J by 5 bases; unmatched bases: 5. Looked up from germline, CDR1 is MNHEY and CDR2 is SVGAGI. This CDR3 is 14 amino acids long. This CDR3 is CASSQLAGKETQYF. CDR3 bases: TGTGCCAGCAGTCAACTAGCGGGAAAGGAGACCCAGTACTTC.

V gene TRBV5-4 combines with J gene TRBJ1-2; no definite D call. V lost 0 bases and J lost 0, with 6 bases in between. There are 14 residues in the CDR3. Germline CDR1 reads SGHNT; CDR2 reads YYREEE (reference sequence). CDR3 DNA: TGTGCCAGCAGCTTGGGGGCACCTAACTATGGCTACACCTTC. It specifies CASSLGAPNYGYTF.

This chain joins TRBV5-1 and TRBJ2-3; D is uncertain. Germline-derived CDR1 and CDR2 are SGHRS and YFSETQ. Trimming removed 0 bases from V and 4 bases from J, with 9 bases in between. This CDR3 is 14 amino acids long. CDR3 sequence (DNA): TGCGCCAGCAGCTTGGTTCAGTCATCAGATACGCAGTATTTT. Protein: CASSLVQSSDTQYF.

The CDR3 loop is CASSLVRLAAYEQYF. The CDR3 nucleotides read TGTGCCAGCAGCTTAGTCCGACTAGCGGCCTACGAGCAGTACTTC. The chain couples TRBV7-2 to TRBJ2-7; 9 bases line up with TRBD2. Trimming cost V 1 base and J 2 bases; bases outside gene matches: 3. This CDR3 has 15 residues. The germline CDR1 and CDR2 sequences are SGHTA and FQGNSA.

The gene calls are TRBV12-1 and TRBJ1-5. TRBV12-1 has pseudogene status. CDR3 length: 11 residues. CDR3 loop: CASPRNWPQHF. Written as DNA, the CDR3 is TGTGCCAGCCCCCGTAATTGGCCCCAGCATTTT.

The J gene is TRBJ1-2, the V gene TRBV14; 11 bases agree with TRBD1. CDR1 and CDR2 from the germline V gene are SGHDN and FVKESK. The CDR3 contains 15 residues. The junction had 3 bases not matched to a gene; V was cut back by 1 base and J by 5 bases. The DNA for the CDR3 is TGTGCCAGCAGCCAAGCCGGGACAGGGGGTTATGGCTACACCTTC. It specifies CASSQAGTGGYGYTF.

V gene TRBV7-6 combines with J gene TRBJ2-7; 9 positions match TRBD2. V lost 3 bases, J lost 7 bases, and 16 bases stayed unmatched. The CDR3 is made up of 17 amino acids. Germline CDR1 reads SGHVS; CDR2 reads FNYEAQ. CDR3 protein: CASSLRGIKREAKEQYF. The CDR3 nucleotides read TGTGCCAGCAGCTTGCGGGGAATCAAGCGGGAGGCGAAAGAGCAGTACTTC.

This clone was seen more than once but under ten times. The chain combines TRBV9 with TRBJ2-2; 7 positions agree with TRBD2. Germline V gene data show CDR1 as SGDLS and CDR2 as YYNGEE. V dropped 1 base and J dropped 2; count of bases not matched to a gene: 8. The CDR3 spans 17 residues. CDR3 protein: CASSVSSGTANTGELFF. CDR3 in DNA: TGTGCCAGCAGCGTATCCAGCGGGACTGCCAACACCGGGGAGCTGTTTTTT.

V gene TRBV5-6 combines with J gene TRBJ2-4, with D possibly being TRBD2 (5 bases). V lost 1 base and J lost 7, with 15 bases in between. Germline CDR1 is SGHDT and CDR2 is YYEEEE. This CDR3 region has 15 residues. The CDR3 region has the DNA TGTGCCAGCAGCTTGACTTTGACTAAGATTAACATTCAGTACTTC. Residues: CASSLTLTKINIQYF.

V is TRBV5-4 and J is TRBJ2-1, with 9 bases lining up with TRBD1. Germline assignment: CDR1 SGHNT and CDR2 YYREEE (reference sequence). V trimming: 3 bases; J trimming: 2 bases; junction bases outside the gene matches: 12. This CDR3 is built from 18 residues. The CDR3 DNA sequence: TGTGCCAGCAGCTCGGCGACAGGGGGACAGGGAGCCTACAATGAGCAGTTCTTC. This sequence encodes CASSSATGGQGAYNEQFF.

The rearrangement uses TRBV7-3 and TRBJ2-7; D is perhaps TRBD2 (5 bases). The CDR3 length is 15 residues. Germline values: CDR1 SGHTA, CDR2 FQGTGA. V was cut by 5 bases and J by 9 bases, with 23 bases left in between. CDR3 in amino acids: CASSPIPLATPRQYF. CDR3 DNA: TGTGCCAGCAGCCCTATCCCGCTAGCTACCCCTCGGCAGTACTTC.

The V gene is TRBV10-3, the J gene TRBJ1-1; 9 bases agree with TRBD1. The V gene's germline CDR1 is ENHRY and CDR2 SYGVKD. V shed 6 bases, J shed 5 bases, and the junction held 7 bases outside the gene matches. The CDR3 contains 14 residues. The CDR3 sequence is CAIRGDRAPTEAFF. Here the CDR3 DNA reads TGTGCCATCAGGGGGGACAGGGCTCCAACTGAAGCTTTCTTT.